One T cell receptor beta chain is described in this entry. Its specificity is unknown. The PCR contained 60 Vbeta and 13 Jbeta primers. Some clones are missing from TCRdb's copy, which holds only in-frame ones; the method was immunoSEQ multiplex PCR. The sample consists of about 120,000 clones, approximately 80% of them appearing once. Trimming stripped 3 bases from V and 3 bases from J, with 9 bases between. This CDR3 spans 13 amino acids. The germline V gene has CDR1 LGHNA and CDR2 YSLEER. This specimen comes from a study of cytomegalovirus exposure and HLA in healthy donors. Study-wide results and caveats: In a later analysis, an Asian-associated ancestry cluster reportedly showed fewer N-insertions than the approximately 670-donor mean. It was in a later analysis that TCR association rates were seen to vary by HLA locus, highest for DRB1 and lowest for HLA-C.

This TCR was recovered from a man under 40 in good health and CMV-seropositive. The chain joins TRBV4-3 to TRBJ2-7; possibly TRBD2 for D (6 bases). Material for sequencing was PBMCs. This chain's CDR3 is CASSQGLVYEQYF. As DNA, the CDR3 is TGCGCCAGCAGCCAGGGACTTGTCTACGAGCAGTACTTC.